The sequence of this T cell receptor beta chain was determined in a study of metastatic and nonmetastatic thyroid tumors. The overall study: Repertoire data that came from the blood and tumor or nodule tissue of malignant and benign thyroid patients were compared. Findings and limits, study-wide: As reported, TCR beta diversity in blood and tumor was significantly higher in malignant thyroid tumors than in benign nodules.

This clone was counted many times. Its antigen is not identified. At one of its ends the junction is not consistent with the germline gene, which may arise from a read error. The CDR3 consists of 19 residues. Per germline, CDR1 DFQATT and CDR2 SNEGSKA (reference sequence). Authors' data handling: CDR3 differences across clinicopathological groups were used to build a distant-metastasis classifier for papillary thyroid cancer. TCRdb re-called the PCR reads with MiXCR. The V and J calls were not made by the authors but by TCRdb's processing. The repertoire includes about 43,000 clones, 3.2% of them detected once, and 8% to 10% sits in the top ten. All patients reached thyroid surgery having received no treatment beforehand.

The TCR was taken from a female donor with papillary thyroid cancer or a benign thyroid nodule (not recorded which). Some clones in this sample may be carry-over from other donors' samples. Sequencing was carried out using blood. This sequence joins TRBV20-1 and TRBJ1-6; TRBD1 agrees at 9 bases. The CDR3 DNA is TGCAGTGCTAGAGATTTGGCACAGGGGGCGCGTTTCTATCATTCACCCCTCCACTTT. It is translated as CSARDLAQGARFYHSPLHF.